The present entry profiles one T cell receptor (beta chain) with its context. Clones were read by immunoSEQ multiplex PCR, and TCRdb kept only the in-frame ones, dropping some. The sample has 35,000 to 45,000 clones; about 94% are singletons. CDR3 length: 15 residues. With 4 bases removed from V and 4 bases from J, the gap between germline ends came to 16 bases. Germline values: CDR1 MGHRA, CDR2 YSYEKL. The entry originates in a study of graft-versus-host responses after intestinal transplantation. Study-level information: Every recipient had anti-thymocyte globulin induction and 2 to 4 years of tacrolimus plus steroids.

The sequence was obtained from a human patient who received an intestinal transplant, so some T cells may come from the graft donor. The V gene is TRBV4-1, the J gene TRBJ1-1; TRBD1 might be the D (6 bases). Sequenced material: PBMCs, taken 16 days after intestinal transplant. DNA of the CDR3: TGCGCCAGCAGCCCACAGGGAGGTAGGGGCACTGAAGCTTTCTTT. It encodes CASSPQGGRGTEAFF.